What follows is one TCR beta chain and its context. Sequencing was performed with immunoSEQ multiplex PCR; in TCRdb, only in-frame clones are kept and a portion is missing. The sample has 200,000 to 250,000 clones; 85% are singletons. Germline V gene sequence: CDR1 SGHTA, CDR2 FQGNSA. Unmatched junction bases numbered 6, after V lost 6 bases and J lost 2 bases. The CDR3 has 14 residues. The sample comes from a study of blood T cell repertoires in COVID-19. The J gene is TRBJ2-7, the V gene TRBV7-2; 8 bases are a match to TRBD2. Sequenced material: peripheral blood. This receptor was identified in an older woman with active or convalescent COVID-19. This CDR3 reads CASRVAGYPYEQYV. In nucleotides, the CDR3 is TGTGCCAGCAGGGTAGCGGGGTACCCCTACGAGCAGTACGTC.